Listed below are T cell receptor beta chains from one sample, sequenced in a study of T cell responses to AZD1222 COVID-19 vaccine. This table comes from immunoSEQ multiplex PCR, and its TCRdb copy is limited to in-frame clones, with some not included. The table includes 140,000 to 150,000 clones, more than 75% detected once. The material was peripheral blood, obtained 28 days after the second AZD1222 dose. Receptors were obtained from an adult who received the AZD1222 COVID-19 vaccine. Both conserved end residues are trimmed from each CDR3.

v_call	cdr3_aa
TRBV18	ASSRTNYGYT
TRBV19	ASSVVAGAEAF
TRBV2	ASMARGQRNSPLH
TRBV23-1	ASSHLDRGQSYGYT
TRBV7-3	ASSLGFRSRGVSGANVLT
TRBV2	ASTGGANTGELF
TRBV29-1	SVDGGWGMVPEAF
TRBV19	ASSTPAAPNTEAF
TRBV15	ATSRWGGTDQETQY
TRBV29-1	SVAGNEQY
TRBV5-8	ASSLGVLLNEKLF
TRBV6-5	ASSYSGQLSYNEQF
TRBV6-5	ASSPRDYGYT
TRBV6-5	ASSYDRQGKYT
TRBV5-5	ASSLEGGRSPLH
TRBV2	ASKSRDSELSNYGYT
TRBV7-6	ASSLLTESSYNEQF
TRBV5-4	ASSADRGPGNTIY
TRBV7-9	ASSPEIVLAGDEQF
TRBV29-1	SVRDRSEGYT
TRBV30	AWSVRGANNNSPLH
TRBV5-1	ASSGGLAGAIHEQY
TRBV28	ASSLYGTGGRLAF
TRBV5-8	ASSLSDRARI
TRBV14	ASSQVQIGLDTEAF